This T cell receptor (beta chain) derives from a study of PD-1 blockade in classical Hodgkin lymphoma. The CDR3 runs 16 residues. V gave up 0 bases and J gave up 2 bases, with 13 bases separating them. CDR1 and CDR2 (germline): ENHRY, SYGVKD. Every patient relapsed after autologous stem cell transplantation, and brentuximab vedotin exposure varied. Classification of best responses gave complete response, partial response or progressive disease. TCRdb's table, derived via immunoSEQ multiplex PCR, lists solely in-frame clones and lacks some. Here the sample spans 20,000 to 30,000 clones, around 80% being singletons.

The input for sequencing was peripheral blood mononuclear cells (PBMCs), taken before the second cycle of nivolumab. The chain links TRBV10-3 to TRBJ1-2; D not certain. The clonotype comes from a human donor with classical Hodgkin lymphoma. The CDR3 DNA reads TGTGCCATCAGTGAGTCCCCTTTGACCAGAAACTATGGCTACACCTTC. Encoded protein: CAISESPLTRNYGYTF.